This note documents a single T cell receptor beta chain sequence. The sample comes from a study of cytomegalovirus exposure and HLA in healthy donors. At the level of the study: Researchers previously reported finding fewer than 120 million unique TCR beta sequences from 150 million to 200 million T cells.

The germline V gene has CDR1 SGHAT and CDR2 FQNNGV. Trimming removed 2 bases at V and 4 bases at J, with 13 bases between. This CDR3 spans 15 amino acids. It was with 60 Vbeta and 13 Jbeta primers that the PCR ran. The repertoire was sequenced with immunoSEQ multiplex PCR; TCRdb's copy has only in-frame clones and lacks some. The sample consists of 150,000 to 200,000 clones, roughly 74% of them appearing once. The specimen was PBMCs. V gene TRBV11-2 combines with J gene TRBJ2-3; D perhaps matches TRBD2 (6 bases). The TCR sequence derives from a woman in her 30s in good health and CMV-seropositive. Here the CDR3 reads CASSLRERGPDTQYF. The CDR3 nucleotides read TGTGCCAGCAGCTTACGGGAGCGCGGTCCAGATACGCAGTATTTT. Variable domain in full (rest from reference TRBV11-2 and TRBJ2-3): EAGVAQSPRYKIIEKRQSVAFWCNPISGHATLYWYQQILGQGPKLLIQFQNNGVVDDSQLPKDRFSAERLKGVDSTLKIQPAKLEDSAVYLCASSLRERGPDTQYFGPGTRLTVL.